Below, 17 T cell receptor beta chains from the same sample are listed, as sequenced in a study of blood T cell repertoires in COVID-19. Sequenced by immunoSEQ multiplex PCR; TCRdb stores in-frame clones only, minus some. The profile shows about 56,000 clones, 75% to 90% of them singletons. Input material: peripheral blood. These receptors were taken from a woman aged 55-70 years with COVID-19, enrolled during active disease.

The V and J genes are TRBV28 and TRBJ2-2; tentatively, D is TRBD1 (6 bases). The CDR3 totals 16 residues. Between the trimmed V and J ends, which lost 1 base and 0 bases, there was a span of 9 bases. The germline V gene encodes CDR1 MDHEN and CDR2 SYDVKM. The CDR3 DNA follows: TGTGCCAGCAGTTTATTCCAGGGGTCGAACACCGGGGAGCTGTTTTTT. Translated, it gives CASSLFQGSNTGELFF.

This chain joins TRBV25-1 and TRBJ2-2; 9 nucleotides line up with TRBD2. From germline, CDR1 is MGHDK and CDR2 SYGVNS. V lost 3 bases and J lost 5; bases outside the gene matches: 10. The CDR3 totals 17 residues. For the CDR3, the DNA is TGTGCCAGCAGTGAGATGGCGGGGGGGCTTCGAACCGGGGAGCTGTTTTTT. As protein: CASSEMAGGLRTGELFF.

V usage is TRBV2 and J usage is TRBJ1-4, with 7 bases matching TRBD1. Trimming removed 1 base from V and 5 bases from J; junction bases left unmatched: 7. CDR3 length: 16 residues. Germline V CDR1 and CDR2: SNHLY, FYNNEI. The CDR3 is CASSEETGWINEKLFF. For the CDR3, the DNA is TGTGCCAGCAGTGAAGAGACAGGGTGGATAAATGAAAAACTGTTTTTT.

This sequence joins TRBV19 and TRBJ1-2, with TRBD1 identical over 8 bases. This CDR3 region has 15 residues. CDR1 and CDR2 from the germline V gene are LNHDA and SQIVND (reference sequence). The ends lost 5 bases at V and 4 bases at J; junction bases unmatched: 9. CDR3 DNA sequence: TGTGCCAGTAGTTATCCTCCGGACAGGGTCTATGGCTACACCTTC. Amino acid sequence: CASSYPPDRVYGYTF.

This clone was detected once. J is TRBJ2-7 and V is TRBV14; D is undetermined. Trimming stripped 2 bases from V and 3 bases from J, with 2 bases between. The CDR3 totals 11 residues. In germline, CDR1 is SGHDN, CDR2 FVKESK. CDR3 sequence reads: CASSQYYEQYF. The CDR3 DNA follows: TGTGCCAGCAGCCAATACTACGAGCAGTACTTC.

The rearrangement joins TRBV10-3 to TRBJ2-5; weak D call: TRBD1 (5 bases). V dropped 6 bases and J dropped 3 bases, with 17 bases sitting between them. The germline CDR1 and CDR2 sequences are ENHRY and SYGVKD. CDR3 size: 15 residues. The DNA for the CDR3 is TGTGCCATCAGGAGCAGTCCGGGCAGGGAAGAGACCCAGTACTTC. It codes for CAIRSSPGREETQYF.

This rearrangement joins TRBV3-1 (or the pseudogene TRBV3-2) to TRBJ2-7; TRBD2 matches at 14 bases. CDR1 is LGHDT, CDR2 YNNKEL, per germline (reference sequence). The trim removed 6 bases at V and 2 bases at J, leaving 3 bases unmatched. This CDR3 contains 15 residues. CDR3 DNA sequence: TGTGCCAGCAGTCAGGGACTAGCGGGAGCCTACGAGCAGTACTTC. It translates to CASSQGLAGAYEQYF.

The J gene is TRBJ2-7, the V gene TRBV7-5; TRBD2 was called by the table and not checked on the DNA. TRBV7-5 is classified as a pseudogene. The CDR3 is 18 amino acids. The CDR3 DNA reads as TGTGCCAGAAGCTACCCGGGACAGGGGCTAGCGGGAATCTACGAGCAGTACTTC. It specifies CARSYPGQGLAGIYEQYF.

The chain employs TRBV5-1 and TRBJ1-1; 9 bases fit TRBD1. The CDR3 spans 17 residues. CDR1 SGHRS and CDR2 YFSETQ come from the germline V gene. J gave up 0 bases and V 2 bases, and 8 bases lay outside the gene matches. CDR3 residues: CASSFLGQGNMNTEAFF. CDR3 nucleotides: TGCGCCAGCAGCTTCCTCGGACAGGGGAACATGAACACTGAAGCTTTCTTT.

The chain employs TRBV27 and TRBJ2-1; 7 bases are a match to TRBD1. The CDR3 runs to 14 residues. The V gene end was trimmed by 6 bases and the J gene end by 0 bases; junction bases not matched to a gene: 2. Germline lookup yields CDR1 MNHEY and CDR2 SMNVEV (reference sequence). The CDR3 spells CASSRTGSYNEQFF. Here the CDR3 DNA reads TGTGCCAGCAGCCGGACAGGCTCCTACAATGAGCAGTTCTTC.

The chain uses TRBV7-2 and TRBJ2-5, with 12 bases matching TRBD2. CDR1 SGHTA and CDR2 FQGNSA come from the germline V gene. J was trimmed by 5 bases and V by 5 bases; bases with no gene match: 12. The CDR3 loop spans 17 amino acids. CDR3 sequence: CASSRPTSGGPFETQYF. The CDR3 DNA follows: TGTGCCAGCAGCAGGCCGACTAGCGGGGGACCCTTCGAGACCCAGTACTTC.

Regarding this clone: Within the sample, other DNA sequences also encode this same CDR3. The chain combines TRBV29-1 with TRBJ1-1; D possibly corresponds to TRBD1 (5 bases). This CDR3 has 12 amino acids. Germline values: CDR1 SQVTM, CDR2 ANQGSEA. With 6 bases removed from V and 3 bases from J, the gap between germline ends came to 11 bases. The CDR3 DNA follows: TGCAGCGTGGATACAGGCTACACTGAAGCTTTCTTT. Protein sequence: CSVDTGYTEAFF.

The chain employs TRBV12-3 or TRBV12-4 and TRBJ2-7; unclear D gene. V gave up 8 bases and J gave up 2 bases, with 10 bases separating them. The CDR3 has 12 amino acids. CDR3 loop: CASGLAAYEQYF. The CDR3 DNA follows: TGTGCCAGCGGGCTCGCAGCCTACGAGCAGTACTTC.

The chain uses TRBV4-1 and TRBJ1-5, with 11 bases fitting TRBD1. Germline CDR1 reads MGHRA; CDR2 reads YSYEKL. The CDR3 has 15 residues. Trimming removed 2 bases from V and 6 bases from J; junction bases left unmatched: 3. CDR3: CASSQSGTGGQPQHF. The CDR3, as DNA: TGCGCCAGCAGCCAATCCGGGACAGGGGGTCAGCCCCAGCATTTT.

The genes are TRBV5-4 and TRBJ2-1, with 9 bases matching TRBD2. Germline V gene sequence: CDR1 SGHNT, CDR2 YYREEE (reference sequence). The V and J ends lost 0 bases and 7 bases, in that order; junction bases with no gene match: 8. This CDR3 is 16 amino acids long. The CDR3 spells CASSLGRTAGGNEQFF. CDR3 nucleotides: TGTGCCAGCAGCTTGGGTCGGACAGCGGGAGGTAATGAGCAGTTCTTC.

This clone appeared once. This chain connects TRBV28 to TRBJ2-1; possibly TRBD1 for D (5 bases). The CDR3 runs 15 residues. The V and J ends lost 3 bases and 4 bases respectively, with 13 bases between them. In germline, CDR1 is MDHEN, CDR2 SYDVKM. Here the CDR3 DNA reads TGTGCCAGCAGTTTGGGGCTCGGGTTTTACAATGAGCAGTTCTTC. The encoded protein is CASSLGLGFYNEQFF.

The chain uses TRBV28 and TRBJ1-3, with D uncertain. CDR1 MDHEN and CDR2 SYDVKM come from the germline V gene. The CDR3 is made up of 13 amino acids. V lost 7 bases to trimming and J lost 0 bases, with 7 bases between them. The CDR3 sequence is CASMGPSGNTIYF. In nucleotides, the CDR3 is TGTGCCAGCATGGGCCCCTCTGGAAACACCATATATTTT.